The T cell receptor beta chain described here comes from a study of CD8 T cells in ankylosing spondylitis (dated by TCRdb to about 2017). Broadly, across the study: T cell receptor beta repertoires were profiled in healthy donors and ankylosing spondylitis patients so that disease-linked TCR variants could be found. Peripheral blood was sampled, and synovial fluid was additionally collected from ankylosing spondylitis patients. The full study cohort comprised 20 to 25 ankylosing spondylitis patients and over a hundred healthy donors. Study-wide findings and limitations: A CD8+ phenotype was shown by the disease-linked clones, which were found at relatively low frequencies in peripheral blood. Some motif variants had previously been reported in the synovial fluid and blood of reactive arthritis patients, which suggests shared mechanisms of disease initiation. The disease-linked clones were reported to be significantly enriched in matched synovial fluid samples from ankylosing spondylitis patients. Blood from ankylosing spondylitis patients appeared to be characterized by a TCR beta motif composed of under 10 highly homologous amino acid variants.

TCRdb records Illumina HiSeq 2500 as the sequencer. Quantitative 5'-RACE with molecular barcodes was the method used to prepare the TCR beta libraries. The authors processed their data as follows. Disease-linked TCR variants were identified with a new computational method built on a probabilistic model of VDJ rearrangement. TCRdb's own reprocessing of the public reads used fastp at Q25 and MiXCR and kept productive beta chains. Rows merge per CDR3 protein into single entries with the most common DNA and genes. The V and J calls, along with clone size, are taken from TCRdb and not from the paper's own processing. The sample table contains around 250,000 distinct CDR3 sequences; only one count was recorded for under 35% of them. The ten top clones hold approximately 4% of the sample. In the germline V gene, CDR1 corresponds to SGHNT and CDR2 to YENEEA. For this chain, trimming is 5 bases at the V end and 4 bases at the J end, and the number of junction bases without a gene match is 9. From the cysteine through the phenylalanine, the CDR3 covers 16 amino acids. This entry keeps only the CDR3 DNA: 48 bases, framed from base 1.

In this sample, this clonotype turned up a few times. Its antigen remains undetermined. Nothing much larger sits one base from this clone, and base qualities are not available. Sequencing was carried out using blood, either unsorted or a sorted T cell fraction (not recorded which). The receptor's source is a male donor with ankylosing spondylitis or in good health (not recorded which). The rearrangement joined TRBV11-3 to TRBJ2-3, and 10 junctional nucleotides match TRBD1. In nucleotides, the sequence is TGTGCCAGCAGCACCAGGACAGGGGGTAACGCAGATACGCAGTATTTT. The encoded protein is CASSTRTGGNADTQYF.